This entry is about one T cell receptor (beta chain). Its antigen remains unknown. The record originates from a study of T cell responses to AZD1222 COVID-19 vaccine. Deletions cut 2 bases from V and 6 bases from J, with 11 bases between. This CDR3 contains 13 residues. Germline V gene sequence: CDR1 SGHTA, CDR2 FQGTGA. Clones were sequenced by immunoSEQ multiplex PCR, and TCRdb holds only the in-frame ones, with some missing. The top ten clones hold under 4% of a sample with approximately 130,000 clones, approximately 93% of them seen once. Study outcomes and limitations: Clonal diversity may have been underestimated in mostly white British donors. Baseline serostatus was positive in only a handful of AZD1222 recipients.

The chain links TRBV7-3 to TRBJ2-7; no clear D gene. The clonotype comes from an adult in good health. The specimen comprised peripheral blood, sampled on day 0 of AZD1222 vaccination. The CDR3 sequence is CASSLAPSGEQYF. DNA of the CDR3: TGTGCCAGCAGCTTAGCACCATCGGGCGAGCAGTACTTC.